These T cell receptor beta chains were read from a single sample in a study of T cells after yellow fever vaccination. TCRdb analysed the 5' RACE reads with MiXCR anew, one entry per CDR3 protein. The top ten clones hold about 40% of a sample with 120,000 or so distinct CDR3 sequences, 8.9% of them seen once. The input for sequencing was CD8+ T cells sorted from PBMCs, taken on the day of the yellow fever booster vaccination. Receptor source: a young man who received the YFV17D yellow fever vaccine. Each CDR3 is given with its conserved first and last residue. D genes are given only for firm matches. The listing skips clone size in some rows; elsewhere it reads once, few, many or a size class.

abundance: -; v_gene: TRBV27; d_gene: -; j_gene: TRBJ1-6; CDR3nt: TGTGCCAGCAGTTACGCAAGCTCCTATAATTCACCCCTCCACTTT; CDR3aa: CASSYASSYNSPLHF
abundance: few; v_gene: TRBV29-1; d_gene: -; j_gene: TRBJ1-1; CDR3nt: TGCAGCGTGGCCGTTGTGACAGATCCCGGTCCTGAAGCTTTCTTT; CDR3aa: CSVAVVTDPGPEAFF
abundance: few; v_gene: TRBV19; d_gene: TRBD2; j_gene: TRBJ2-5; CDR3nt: TGTGCCAGTAGTATAGATATAGGGACTACCTTCGGAGAGACCCAGTACTTC; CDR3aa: CASSIDIGTTFGETQYF
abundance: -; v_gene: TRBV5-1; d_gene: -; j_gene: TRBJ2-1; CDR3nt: TGCGCCAGCAGCTTAGGCTCAGACAATGAGCAGTTCTTC; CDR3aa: CASSLGSDNEQFF
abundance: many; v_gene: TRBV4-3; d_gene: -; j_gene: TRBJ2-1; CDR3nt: TGCGCCAGCAGCCAAGGGAGGAATGAGCAGTTCTTC; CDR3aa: CASSQGRNEQFF
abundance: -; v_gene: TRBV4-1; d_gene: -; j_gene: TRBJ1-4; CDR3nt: TGCGCCAGCAGCCAAGATGCCCTTGGAGGCGAAAAACTGTTTTTT; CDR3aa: CASSQDALGGEKLFF
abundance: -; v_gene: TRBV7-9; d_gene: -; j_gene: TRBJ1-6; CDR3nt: TGTGCCAGCAGCGCGCAGTGGGCCCTCCACTTT; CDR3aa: CASSAQWALHF
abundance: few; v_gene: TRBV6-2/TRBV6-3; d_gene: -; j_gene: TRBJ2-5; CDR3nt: TGTGCCAGCAGCCCCGGACGTGAAGGGCAAGAGACCCAGTACTTC; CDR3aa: CASSPGREGQETQYF
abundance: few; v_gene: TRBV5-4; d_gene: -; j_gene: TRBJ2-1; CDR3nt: TGTGCCAGCAGCCCTTATTCGCGGGGCAGCTCCTACAATGAGCAGTTCTTC; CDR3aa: CASSPYSRGSSYNEQFF
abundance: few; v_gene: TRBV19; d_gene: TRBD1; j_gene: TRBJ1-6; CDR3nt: TGTGCCAGTAGCCCGACAGGGGGCCGGAATTCACCCCTCCACTTT; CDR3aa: CASSPTGGRNSPLHF
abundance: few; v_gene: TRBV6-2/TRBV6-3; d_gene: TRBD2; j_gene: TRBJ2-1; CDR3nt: TGTGCCAGCGGAGGCGGGGGGGCTTTCAATGAGCAGTTCTTC; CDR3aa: CASGGGGAFNEQFF
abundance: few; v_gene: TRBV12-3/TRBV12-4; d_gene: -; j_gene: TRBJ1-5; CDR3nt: TGTGCCAGCAGTCCGGGACCGTTAAATCAGCCCCAGCATTTT; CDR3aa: CASSPGPLNQPQHF
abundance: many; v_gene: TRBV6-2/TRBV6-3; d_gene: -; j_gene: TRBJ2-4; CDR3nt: TGTGCCAGCAGTCGGGACTTAGCCAAAAACATTCAGTACTTC; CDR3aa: CASSRDLAKNIQYF
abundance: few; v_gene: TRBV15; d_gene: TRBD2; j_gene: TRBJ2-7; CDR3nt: TGTGCCACCAGCAGAGACCGGACTAGCCTATCCTACGAGCAGTACTTC; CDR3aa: CATSRDRTSLSYEQYF
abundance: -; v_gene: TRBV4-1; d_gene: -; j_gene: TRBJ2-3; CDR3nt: TGCGCCAGCAGCCAAGAAGGGCGCCGCACAGATACGCAGTATTTT; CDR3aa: CASSQEGRRTDTQYF
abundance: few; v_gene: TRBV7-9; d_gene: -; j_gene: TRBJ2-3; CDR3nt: TGTGCCAGCAGCGCCCTATGGGCGGGGTCCACAGATACGCAGTATTTT; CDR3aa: CASSALWAGSTDTQYF
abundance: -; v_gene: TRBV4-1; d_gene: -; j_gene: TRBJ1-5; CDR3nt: TGCGCCAGCAGCCAAGTGCATCGGGACTTCAATCAGCCCCAGCATTTT; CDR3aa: CASSQVHRDFNQPQHF
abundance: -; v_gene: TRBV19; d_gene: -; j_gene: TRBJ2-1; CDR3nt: TGTGCCACGGCGGGGGCTTACAATGAGCAGTTCTTC; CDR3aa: CATAGAYNEQFF
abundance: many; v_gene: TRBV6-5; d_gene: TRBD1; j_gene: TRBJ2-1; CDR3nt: TGTGCCAGCACTCAACGAGTCGGGACAGGGTACAATGAGCAGTTCTTC; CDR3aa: CASTQRVGTGYNEQFF
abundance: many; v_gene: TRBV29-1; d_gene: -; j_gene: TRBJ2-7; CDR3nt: TGCAGCGTTGTCGGCGACTACGAGCAGTACTTC; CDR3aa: CSVVGDYEQYF
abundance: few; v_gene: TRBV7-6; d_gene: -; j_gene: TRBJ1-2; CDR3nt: TGTGCCAGCAGCTCCCCTGATTCGGTGGGAAATGGCTACACCTTC; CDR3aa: CASSSPDSVGNGYTF
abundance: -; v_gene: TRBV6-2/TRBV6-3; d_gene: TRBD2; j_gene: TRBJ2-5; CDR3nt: TGTGCCAGCAGTCCCCTAGGGCGGGGGGACGTGGAGACCCAGTACTTC; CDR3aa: CASSPLGRGDVETQYF
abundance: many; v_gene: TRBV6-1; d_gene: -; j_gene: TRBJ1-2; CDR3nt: TGTGCCAGCAGTGAACCCCAGGGGAACTATGGCTACACCTTC; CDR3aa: CASSEPQGNYGYTF
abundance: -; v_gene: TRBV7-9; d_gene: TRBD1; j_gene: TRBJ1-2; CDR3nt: TGTGCCAGCAGCTTAATAGGGACAGCTCGTGGCTACACCTTC; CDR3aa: CASSLIGTARGYTF
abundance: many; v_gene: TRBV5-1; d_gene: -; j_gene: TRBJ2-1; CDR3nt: TGCGCCAGCAGCTTTAAAAACTGGAATGAGCAGTTCTTC; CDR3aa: CASSFKNWNEQFF
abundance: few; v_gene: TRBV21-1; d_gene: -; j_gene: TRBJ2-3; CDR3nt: TGTGCCAGCCGCCGGATCCCAGGGGGCACAGATACGCAGTATTTT; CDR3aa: CASRRIPGGTDTQYF
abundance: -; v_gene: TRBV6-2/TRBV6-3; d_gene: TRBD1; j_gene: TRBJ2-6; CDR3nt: TGTGCCAGCAGGCCCGGACAGGGTACCTCTGGGGCCAACGTCCTGACTTTC; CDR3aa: CASRPGQGTSGANVLTF
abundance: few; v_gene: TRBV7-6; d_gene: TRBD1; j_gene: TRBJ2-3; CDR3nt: TGTGCCAGCAGCTCTACTTACAGGGGAATCACAGATACGCAGTATTTT; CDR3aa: CASSSTYRGITDTQYF
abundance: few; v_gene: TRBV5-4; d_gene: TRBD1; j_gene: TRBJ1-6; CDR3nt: TGTGCCAGCAGCTCAGTGACAGGGCCGAATTCACCCCTCCACTTT; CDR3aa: CASSSVTGPNSPLHF
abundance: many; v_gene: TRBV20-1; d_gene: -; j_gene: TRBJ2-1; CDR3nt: TGCAGTGCTAGAGATAGTATACTAACTCCTTCCTACAATGAGCAGTTCTTC; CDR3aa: CSARDSILTPSYNEQFF
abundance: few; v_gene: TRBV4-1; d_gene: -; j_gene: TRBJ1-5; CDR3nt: TGCGCCAGCAGCCATCGGGGAGTTAGCAATCAGCCCCAGCATTTT; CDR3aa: CASSHRGVSNQPQHF
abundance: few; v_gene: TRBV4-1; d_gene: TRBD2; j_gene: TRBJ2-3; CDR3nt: TGCGCCAGCAGCACGGGGACTACTAGCACAGATACGCAGTATTTT; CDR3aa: CASSTGTTSTDTQYF
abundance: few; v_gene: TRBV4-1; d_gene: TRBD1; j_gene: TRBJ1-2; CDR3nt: TGCGCCAGCAGCCACCCCCCGACAGGGATGGACTATGGCTACACCTTC; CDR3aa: CASSHPPTGMDYGYTF
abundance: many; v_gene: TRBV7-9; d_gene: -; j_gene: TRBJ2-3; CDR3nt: TGTGCCAGCCAAGTGGGTCCCACAGATACGCAGTATTTT; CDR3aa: CASQVGPTDTQYF
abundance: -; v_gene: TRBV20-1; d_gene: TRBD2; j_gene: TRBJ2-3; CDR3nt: TGCAGTGCTAGAAAACTAGCGAGTGGCACAGATACGCAGTATTTT; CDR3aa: CSARKLASGTDTQYF
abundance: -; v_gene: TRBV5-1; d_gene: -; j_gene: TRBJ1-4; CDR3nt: TGCGCCAGCAGCTTGGGATGGGACCTCGAACCAACTAATGAAAAACTGTTTTTT; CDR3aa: CASSLGWDLEPTNEKLFF
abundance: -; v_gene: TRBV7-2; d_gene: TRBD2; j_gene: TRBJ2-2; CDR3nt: TGTGCGGGGGGGTCGCCGAACACCGGGGAGCTGTTTTTT; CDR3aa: CAGGSPNTGELFF
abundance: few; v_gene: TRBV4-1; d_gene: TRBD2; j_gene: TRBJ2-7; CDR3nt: TGCGCCAGCAGCCAAGAAGGGCCTGGTGGGGGGGTCTCCTACGAGCAGTACTTC; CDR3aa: CASSQEGPGGGVSYEQYF
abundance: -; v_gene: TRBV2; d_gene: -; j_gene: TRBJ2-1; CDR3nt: TGTGCCAGCAGCAAGACACCCAGCTCCTACAATGAGCAGTTCTTC; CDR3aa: CASSKTPSSYNEQFF
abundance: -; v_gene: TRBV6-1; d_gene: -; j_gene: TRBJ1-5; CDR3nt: TGTGCCAGCAGTGAATTACAGAGGGGCAATCAGCCCCAGCATTTT; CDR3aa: CASSELQRGNQPQHF
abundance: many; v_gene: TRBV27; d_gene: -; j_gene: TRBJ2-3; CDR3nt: TGTGCCAGCAGTTCCAGACCTTCCACAGATACGCAGTATTTT; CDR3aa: CASSSRPSTDTQYF
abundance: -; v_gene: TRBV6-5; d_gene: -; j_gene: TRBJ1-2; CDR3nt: TGTGCCAGCAGGGCCTTTCAGGCTGGAGGCTACACCTTC; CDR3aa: CASRAFQAGGYTF
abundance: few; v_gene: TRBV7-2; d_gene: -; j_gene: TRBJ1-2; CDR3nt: TGTGCCAGCAGCTTAGCGCGGGGCAGTACTAACTATGGCTACACCTTC; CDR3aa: CASSLARGSTNYGYTF
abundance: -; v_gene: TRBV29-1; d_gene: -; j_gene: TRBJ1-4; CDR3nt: TGCAGCGCCAACTCTTTGGGGGAACTGTTTTTT; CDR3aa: CSANSLGELFF
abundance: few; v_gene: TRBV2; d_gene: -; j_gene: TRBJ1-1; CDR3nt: TGTGCCAGCTCAGAAGGGCACTTGAACACTGAAGCTTTCTTT; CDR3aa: CASSEGHLNTEAFF
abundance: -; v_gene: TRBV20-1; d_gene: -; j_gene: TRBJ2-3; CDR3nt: TGCAGTGCTAGAGATCCTTCTCGAGTCAAGATCACAGATACGCAGTATTTT; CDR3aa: CSARDPSRVKITDTQYF
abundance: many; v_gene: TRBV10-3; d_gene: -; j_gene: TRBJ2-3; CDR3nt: TGTGCCAGCGGGGACACCACAGATACGCAGTATTTT; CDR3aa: CASGDTTDTQYF
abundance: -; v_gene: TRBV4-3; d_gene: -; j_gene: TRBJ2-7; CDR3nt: TGCGCCAGCAGCCAAGTCAAATCCCCCTACGAGCAGTACTTC; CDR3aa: CASSQVKSPYEQYF
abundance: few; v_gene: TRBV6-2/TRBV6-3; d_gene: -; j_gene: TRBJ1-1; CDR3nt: TGTGCCAGCAGTTTCTCGACGGCACTTATAGGGACTGAAGCTTTCTTT; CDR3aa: CASSFSTALIGTEAFF
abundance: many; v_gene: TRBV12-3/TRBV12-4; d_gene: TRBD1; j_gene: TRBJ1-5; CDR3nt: TGTGCCAGCAGTTTAGCGGGACAGGGGTTTAGCAATCAGCCCCAGCATTTT; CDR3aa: CASSLAGQGFSNQPQHF
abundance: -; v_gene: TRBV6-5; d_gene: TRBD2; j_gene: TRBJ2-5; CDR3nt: TGTGCCAGCAGTGTAGCGGGGGGGATCCAAGAGACCCAGTACTTC; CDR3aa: CASSVAGGIQETQYF
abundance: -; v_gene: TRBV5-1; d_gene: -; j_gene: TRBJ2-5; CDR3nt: TGCGCCAGCAGCTCGGGGCTGGAAGAGACCCAGTACTTC; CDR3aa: CASSSGLEETQYF